The rows below give T cell receptor beta chains drawn from one sample of a study of response to subunit inactivated influenza vaccine. TCRdb processed the RT-PCR reads anew with MiXCR; each CDR3 protein has one entry. There are about 780,000 distinct CDR3 sequences in the sample; roughly 20% occur only once, and approximately 11% lies in the top ten. The source was PBMCs from blood, collected about 5 days after vaccination. The source is a man in his fifties who received an inactivated influenza vaccine. Both conserved end residues are part of each CDR3. Each record gives: clone size, CDR3 length, D gene, V gene, J gene, CDR3 DNA, CDR3 protein. The D gene is left open where the match is weak. Clone sizes are given selectively: once, few, many, or a class where the clone is expanded.

abundance: few
len: 14
d_gene: .
v_gene: TRBV12-3/TRBV12-4
j_gene: TRBJ1-3
CDR3nt: TGTGCCAGCAGTTGGCAGTCCGCTGGAAACACCATATATTTT
CDR3aa: CASSWQSAGNTIYF

abundance: .
len: 13
d_gene: .
v_gene: TRBV20-1
j_gene: TRBJ2-1
CDR3nt: TGCAGTGCTAGGGAATATTCCTACAATGAGCAGTTCTTC
CDR3aa: CSAREYSYNEQFF

abundance: .
len: 15
d_gene: .
v_gene: TRBV15
j_gene: TRBJ2-7
CDR3nt: TGTGCCACCAGCAGAGATACAACTAGTCTCTACGAGCAGTACTTC
CDR3aa: CATSRDTTSLYEQYF

abundance: medium-sized
len: 15
d_gene: .
v_gene: TRBV10-3
j_gene: TRBJ2-3
CDR3nt: TGTGCCATCAGTGACGGGACGATTAGCACAGATACGCAGTATTTT
CDR3aa: CAISDGTISTDTQYF

abundance: few
len: 16
d_gene: TRBD1
v_gene: TRBV18
j_gene: TRBJ1-6
CDR3nt: TGTGCCAGCTCACCGCCGACAGGGACTACCAGCTCACCCCTCCACTTT
CDR3aa: CASSPPTGTTSSPLHF

abundance: .
len: 15
d_gene: TRBD1
v_gene: TRBV24-1
j_gene: TRBJ2-3
CDR3nt: TGTGCCACCAGTGAGGAGACAGGGCGTGTAGATACGCAGTATTTT
CDR3aa: CATSEETGRVDTQYF

abundance: few
len: 13
d_gene: .
v_gene: TRBV28
j_gene: TRBJ2-7
CDR3nt: TGTGCCGTCCAGGACAGTCCCCCCCTCGAGCAGTACTTC
CDR3aa: CAVQDSPPLEQYF

abundance: many
len: 12
d_gene: TRBD1
v_gene: TRBV29-1
j_gene: TRBJ2-1
CDR3nt: TGCAGCGTCTGGACAGGCTACAATGAGCAGTTCTTC
CDR3aa: CSVWTGYNEQFF

abundance: few
len: 13
d_gene: TRBD1
v_gene: TRBV7-9
j_gene: TRBJ1-2
CDR3nt: TGTGCCAGCAGCCTCGACAGGGTAACTGGCTACACCTTC
CDR3aa: CASSLDRVTGYTF

abundance: .
len: 14
d_gene: .
v_gene: TRBV6-5
j_gene: TRBJ2-1
CDR3nt: TGTGCCAGCAGTTACTCGGGTCTTTTTGGTGAGCAGTTCTTC
CDR3aa: CASSYSGLFGEQFF

abundance: .
len: 15
d_gene: .
v_gene: TRBV7-6
j_gene: TRBJ2-2
CDR3nt: TGTGCCAGCAGCTTAGTGGTCGGGAACACCGGGGAGCTGATTTTT
CDR3aa: CASSLVVGNTGELIF

abundance: many
len: 15
d_gene: TRBD2
v_gene: TRBV20-1
j_gene: TRBJ2-5
CDR3nt: TGCAGTGCTAGAAATCTAGCGGGAGTGGGAGAGACCCAGTACTTC
CDR3aa: CSARNLAGVGETQYF

abundance: .
len: 14
d_gene: TRBD2
v_gene: TRBV20-1
j_gene: TRBJ2-7
CDR3nt: TGCAGTGCTAGGGGTAGCGGGAGGGGGTACGAGCAGTACTTC
CDR3aa: CSARGSGRGYEQYF

abundance: few
len: 12
d_gene: .
v_gene: TRBV10-3
j_gene: TRBJ2-1
CDR3nt: TGTGCCATCAGTGGTGTAGACAATGAGCAGTTCTTC
CDR3aa: CAISGVDNEQFF

abundance: few
len: 17
d_gene: TRBD2
v_gene: TRBV5-4
j_gene: TRBJ2-3
CDR3nt: TGTGCCAGCAGCCGTCGAGGGACTAGCTTTAGCACAGATACGCAGTATTTT
CDR3aa: CASSRRGTSFSTDTQYF

abundance: few
len: 13
d_gene: .
v_gene: TRBV29-1
j_gene: TRBJ1-1
CDR3nt: TGCAGCGTGCTCAGTGGAGGGAACACTGAAGCTTTCTTT
CDR3aa: CSVLSGGNTEAFF

abundance: few
len: 14
d_gene: .
v_gene: TRBV7-2
j_gene: TRBJ2-2
CDR3nt: TGTGCCAGCAGATACAACGGGAACACCGGGGAGCTGTTTTTT
CDR3aa: CASRYNGNTGELFF

abundance: few
len: 16
d_gene: .
v_gene: TRBV20-1
j_gene: TRBJ2-1
CDR3nt: TGCAGTGCTACCCAGGGGGGGTCCCTTCCCTACAATGAGCAGTTCTTC
CDR3aa: CSATQGGSLPYNEQFF

abundance: .
len: 14
d_gene: .
v_gene: TRBV11-2
j_gene: TRBJ1-2
CDR3nt: TGTGCCAGCACCCCCCCGTCTGCTAACTATGGCTACACCTTC
CDR3aa: CASTPPSANYGYTF

abundance: few
len: 16
d_gene: .
v_gene: TRBV6-2/TRBV6-3
j_gene: TRBJ2-5
CDR3nt: TGTGCCAGCAACCTGAGGATTACTTACGTCCAAGAGACCCAGTACTTC
CDR3aa: CASNLRITYVQETQYF

abundance: .
len: 17
d_gene: TRBD2
v_gene: TRBV7-8
j_gene: TRBJ2-5
CDR3nt: TGTGCCAGCAGCTTAGATCCTAGCGGGGGTCGTCAAGAGACCCAGTACTTC
CDR3aa: CASSLDPSGGRQETQYF

abundance: .
len: 10
d_gene: .
v_gene: TRBV20-1
j_gene: TRBJ2-3
CDR3nt: TGCAGTGCTACGGGATATACGCAGTATTTT
CDR3aa: CSATGYTQYF

abundance: few
len: 14
d_gene: .
v_gene: TRBV7-8
j_gene: TRBJ2-2
CDR3nt: TGTGCCAGCAGCTTAGTACAGACCACCGGGGAGCTGTTTTTT
CDR3aa: CASSLVQTTGELFF

abundance: few
len: 12
d_gene: .
v_gene: TRBV7-2
j_gene: TRBJ1-1
CDR3nt: TGTGCCAGCAGCCAGAGGAGTACTGAAGCTTTCTTT
CDR3aa: CASSQRSTEAFF

abundance: .
len: 13
d_gene: .
v_gene: TRBV20-1
j_gene: TRBJ2-7
CDR3nt: TGCAGTGCGCGTGGGGGTAACCTTGGTGAGCAGTACTTC
CDR3aa: CSARGGNLGEQYF

abundance: many
len: 15
d_gene: TRBD2
v_gene: TRBV5-1
j_gene: TRBJ2-5
CDR3nt: TGCGCCAGCAGCAAGAGCGGGGGGGTCACAGAGACCCAGTACTTC
CDR3aa: CASSKSGGVTETQYF

abundance: few
len: 13
d_gene: .
v_gene: TRBV6-2/TRBV6-3
j_gene: TRBJ2-1
CDR3nt: TGTGCCAGCAGTTACGGGAACAATAGACAGCAGTTCTTC
CDR3aa: CASSYGNNRQQFF

abundance: many
len: 17
d_gene: TRBD1
v_gene: TRBV4-2
j_gene: TRBJ1-2
CDR3nt: TGTGCCAGCAGCCAACCTGCCCGACAGGGAGTCATCTATGGCTACACCTTC
CDR3aa: CASSQPARQGVIYGYTF

abundance: .
len: 17
d_gene: .
v_gene: TRBV4-3
j_gene: TRBJ2-1
CDR3nt: TGCGCCAGCAGCCAAGATCCGTTTAGGAGGGTTATGAATGAGCAGTTCTTC
CDR3aa: CASSQDPFRRVMNEQFF

abundance: .
len: 15
d_gene: TRBD2
v_gene: TRBV10-2
j_gene: TRBJ2-3
CDR3nt: TGCGCCAGCAGTGACCGGGGGGGGCTAACAGATACGCAGTATTTT
CDR3aa: CASSDRGGLTDTQYF

abundance: many
len: 16
d_gene: .
v_gene: TRBV7-7
j_gene: TRBJ2-7
CDR3nt: TGTGCTAGCAGCTTTAGACAGGCAGTTCCTACCTACGAGCAGTACTTC
CDR3aa: CASSFRQAVPTYEQYF